This TCR beta chain is from a study of T cell responses to AZD1222 COVID-19 vaccine. General observations from the study: In all cases, repertoires were sampled only after the peak T cell response.

This CDR3 is built from 19 residues. After removal of 5 bases from V and 3 bases from J, the junction contained 20 bases not matched to a gene. The V gene's germline CDR1 is MNHNY and CDR2 SVGAGI (reference sequence). Only a few counts were recorded for this clone. Its antigen is not identified. TCRdb keeps only in-frame clones here, not all; method: immunoSEQ multiplex PCR. Among about 140,000 clones listed, roughly 92% were seen once. V is TRBV6-6 and J is TRBJ2-7; 9 bases map to TRBD1. The sequenced sample was peripheral blood, obtained on day 0 of AZD1222 vaccination. This TCR derives from an adult in good health. The CDR3 here is CASSRLPPARDRVIYEQYF. CDR3 nucleotides: TGTGCCAGCAGTCGCCTTCCTCCCGCCCGGGACAGGGTCATCTACGAGCAGTACTTC.